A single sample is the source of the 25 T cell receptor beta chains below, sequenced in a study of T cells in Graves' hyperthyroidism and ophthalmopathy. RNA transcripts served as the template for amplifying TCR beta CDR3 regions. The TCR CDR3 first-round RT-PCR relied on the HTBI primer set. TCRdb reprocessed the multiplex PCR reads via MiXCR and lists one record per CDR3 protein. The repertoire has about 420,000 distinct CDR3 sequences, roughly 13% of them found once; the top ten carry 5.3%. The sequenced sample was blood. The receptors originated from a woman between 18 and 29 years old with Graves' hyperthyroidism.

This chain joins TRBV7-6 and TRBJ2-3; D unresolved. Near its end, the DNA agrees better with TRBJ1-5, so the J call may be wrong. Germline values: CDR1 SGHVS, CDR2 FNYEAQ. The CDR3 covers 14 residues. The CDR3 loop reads CASSFRVASDTQHF. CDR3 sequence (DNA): TGTGCCAGCAGCTTCCGGGTTGCGTCAGATACGCAGCATTTT.

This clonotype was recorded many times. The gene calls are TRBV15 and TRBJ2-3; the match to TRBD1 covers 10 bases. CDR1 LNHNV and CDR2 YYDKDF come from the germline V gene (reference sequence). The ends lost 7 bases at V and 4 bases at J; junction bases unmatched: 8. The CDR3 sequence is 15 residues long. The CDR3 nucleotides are TGTGCCACCACCACGACAGGGGGCGTCGCAGATACGCAGTATTTT. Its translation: CATTTTGGVADTQYF.

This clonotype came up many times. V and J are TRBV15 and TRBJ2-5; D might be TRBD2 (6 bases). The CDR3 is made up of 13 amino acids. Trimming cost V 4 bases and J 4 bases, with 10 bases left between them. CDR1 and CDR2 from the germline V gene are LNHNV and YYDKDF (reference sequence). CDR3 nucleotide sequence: TGTGCCACCAGCACGGGACTCCGAGAGACCCAGTACTTC. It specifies CATSTGLRETQYF.

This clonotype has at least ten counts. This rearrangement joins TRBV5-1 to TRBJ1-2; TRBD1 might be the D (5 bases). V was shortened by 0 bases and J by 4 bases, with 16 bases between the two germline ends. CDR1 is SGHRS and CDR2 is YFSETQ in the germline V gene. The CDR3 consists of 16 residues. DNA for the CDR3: TGCGCCAGCAGCTTGGAGACTTCTACAGGCATCTATGGCTACACCTTC. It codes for CASSLETSTGIYGYTF.

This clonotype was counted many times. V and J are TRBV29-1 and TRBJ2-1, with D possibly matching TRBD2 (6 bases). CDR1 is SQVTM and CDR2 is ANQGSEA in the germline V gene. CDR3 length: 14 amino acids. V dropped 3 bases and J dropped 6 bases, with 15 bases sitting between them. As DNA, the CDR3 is TGCAGCGTTGAGAACCGGGACTTACGCAATGAGCAGTTCTTC. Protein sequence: CSVENRDLRNEQFF.

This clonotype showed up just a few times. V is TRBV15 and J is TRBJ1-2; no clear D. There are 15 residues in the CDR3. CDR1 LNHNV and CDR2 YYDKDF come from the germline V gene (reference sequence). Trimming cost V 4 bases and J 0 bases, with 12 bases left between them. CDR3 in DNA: TGTGCCACCAGCACGGTAATGGAAGCTAACTATGGCTACACCTTC. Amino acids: CATSTVMEANYGYTF.

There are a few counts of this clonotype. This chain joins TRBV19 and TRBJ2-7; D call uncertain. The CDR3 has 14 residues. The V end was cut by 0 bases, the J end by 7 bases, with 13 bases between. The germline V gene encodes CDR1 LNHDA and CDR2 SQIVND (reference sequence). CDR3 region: CASSIDVMSREQYF. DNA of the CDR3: TGTGCCAGTAGTATAGACGTTATGTCACGGGAGCAGTACTTC.

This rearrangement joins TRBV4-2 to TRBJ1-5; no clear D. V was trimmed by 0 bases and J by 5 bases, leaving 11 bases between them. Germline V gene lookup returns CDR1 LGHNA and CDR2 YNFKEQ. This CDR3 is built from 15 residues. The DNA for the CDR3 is TGTGCCAGCAGCCAAGACGGTCAGAGAGATCAGCCCCAGCATTTT. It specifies CASSQDGQRDQPQHF.

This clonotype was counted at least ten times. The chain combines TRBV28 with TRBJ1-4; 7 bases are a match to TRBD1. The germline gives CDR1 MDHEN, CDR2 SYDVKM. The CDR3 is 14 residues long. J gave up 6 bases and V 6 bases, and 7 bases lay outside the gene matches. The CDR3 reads CASSRRQGHEKLFF. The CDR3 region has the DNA TGTGCCAGCAGCCGTAGACAGGGTCATGAAAAACTGTTTTTT.

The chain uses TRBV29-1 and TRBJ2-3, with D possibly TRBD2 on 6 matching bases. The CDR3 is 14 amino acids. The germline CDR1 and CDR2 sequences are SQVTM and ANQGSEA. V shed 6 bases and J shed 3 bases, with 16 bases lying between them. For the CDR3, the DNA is TGCAGCGTCGGCCGGGAGCTGGGGACAGATACGCAGTATTTT. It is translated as CSVGRELGTDTQYF.

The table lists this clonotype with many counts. CDR3 sequence (DNA): TGTGCCAGCAATAAGGGGGGGGACATGAACACTGAAGCTTTCTTT. This translates into CASNKGGDMNTEAFF. The chain joins TRBV6-1 to TRBJ1-1; D possibly corresponds to TRBD1 (6 bases). V dropped 7 bases and J dropped 0 bases, with 15 bases sitting between them. The germline gives CDR1 MNHNS, CDR2 SASEGT. The CDR3 sequence is 15 residues long.

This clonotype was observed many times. As DNA, the CDR3 is TGTGCCAGCAGTTTGCGTTTGATGGGTGTCCTCGAGCAGTACTTC. It specifies CASSLRLMGVLEQYF. The rearrangement uses TRBV28 and TRBJ2-7; D call uncertain. This CDR3 comprises 15 residues. The V end lost 3 bases, the J end lost 6 bases, and 18 bases lay between the germline ends. Looked up from germline, CDR1 is MDHEN and CDR2 is SYDVKM.

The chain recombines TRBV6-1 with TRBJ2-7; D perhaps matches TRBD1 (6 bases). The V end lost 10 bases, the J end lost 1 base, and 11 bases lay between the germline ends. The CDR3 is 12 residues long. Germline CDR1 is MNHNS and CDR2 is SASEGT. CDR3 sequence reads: CATKTGSYEQYF. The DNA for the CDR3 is TGTGCCACCAAGACAGGTTCCTACGAGCAGTACTTC.

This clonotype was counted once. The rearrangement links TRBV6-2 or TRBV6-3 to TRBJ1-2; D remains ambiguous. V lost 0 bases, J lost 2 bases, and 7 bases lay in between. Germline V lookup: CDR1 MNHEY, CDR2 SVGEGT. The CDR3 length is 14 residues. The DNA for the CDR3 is TGTGCCAGCAGTTACTCTCCAGGCAACTATGGCTACACCTTC. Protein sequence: CASSYSPGNYGYTF.

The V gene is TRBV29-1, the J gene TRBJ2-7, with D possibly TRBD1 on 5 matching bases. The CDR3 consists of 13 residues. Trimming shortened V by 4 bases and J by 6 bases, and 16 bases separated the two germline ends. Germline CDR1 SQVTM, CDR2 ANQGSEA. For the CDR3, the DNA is TGCAGCGTTGCCACAGGTACTACGGCCGAGCAGTACTTC. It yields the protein CSVATGTTAEQYF.

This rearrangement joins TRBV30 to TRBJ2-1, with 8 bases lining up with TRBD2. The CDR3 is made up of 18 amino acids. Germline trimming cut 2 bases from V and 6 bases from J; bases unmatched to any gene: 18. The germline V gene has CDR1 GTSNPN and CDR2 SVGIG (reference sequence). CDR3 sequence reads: CAWSILSRAGALPNEQFF. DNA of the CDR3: TGTGCCTGGAGTATACTCTCAAGAGCGGGAGCCTTACCCAATGAGCAGTTCTTC.

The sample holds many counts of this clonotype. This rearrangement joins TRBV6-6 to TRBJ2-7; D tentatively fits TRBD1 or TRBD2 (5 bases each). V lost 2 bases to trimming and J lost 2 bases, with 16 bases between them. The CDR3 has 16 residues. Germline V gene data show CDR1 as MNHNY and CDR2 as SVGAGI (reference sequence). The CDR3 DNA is TGTGCCAGCAGTTACGAGGCAGGGACGGTGGCCTACGAGCAGTACTTC. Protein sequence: CASSYEAGTVAYEQYF.

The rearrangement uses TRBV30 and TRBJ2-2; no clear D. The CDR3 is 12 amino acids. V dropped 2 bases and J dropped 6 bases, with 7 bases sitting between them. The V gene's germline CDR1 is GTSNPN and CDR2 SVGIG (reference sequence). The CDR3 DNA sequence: TGTGCCTGGAGTTTAGTTGCCGGGGAGCTGTTTTTT. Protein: CAWSLVAGELFF.

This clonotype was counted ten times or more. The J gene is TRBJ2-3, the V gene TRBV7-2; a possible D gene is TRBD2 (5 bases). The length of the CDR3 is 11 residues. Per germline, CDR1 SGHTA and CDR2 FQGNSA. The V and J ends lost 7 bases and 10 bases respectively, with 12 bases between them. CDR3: CASTHSVSQYF. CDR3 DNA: TGTGCCAGCACCCATAGCGTTTCGCAGTATTTT.

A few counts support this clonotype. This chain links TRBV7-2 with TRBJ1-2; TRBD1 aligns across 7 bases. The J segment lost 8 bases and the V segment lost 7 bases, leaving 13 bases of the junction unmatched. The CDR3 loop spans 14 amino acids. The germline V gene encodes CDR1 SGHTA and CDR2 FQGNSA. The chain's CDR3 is CASNSGQAPKGYTF. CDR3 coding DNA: TGTGCCAGCAACTCCGGACAGGCCCCCAAGGGCTACACCTTC.

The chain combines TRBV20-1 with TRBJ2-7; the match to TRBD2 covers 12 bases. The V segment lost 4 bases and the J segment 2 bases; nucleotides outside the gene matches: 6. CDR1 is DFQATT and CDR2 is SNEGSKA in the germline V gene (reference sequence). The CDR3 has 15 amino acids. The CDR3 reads CSAIILAGGPYEQYF. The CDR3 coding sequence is TGCAGTGCTATTATACTAGCGGGAGGTCCCTACGAGCAGTACTTC.

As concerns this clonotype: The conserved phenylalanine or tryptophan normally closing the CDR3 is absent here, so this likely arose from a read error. CDR3 amino acids: CASSKGQGSEAFL. The CDR3 region has the DNA TGTGCCAGCAGCAAAGGACAGGGTTCTGAAGCTTTCCTT. The chain links TRBV7-3 to TRBJ1-1, with 8 bases lining up with TRBD1. The CDR3 is 13 amino acids. The germline gives CDR1 SGHTA, CDR2 FQGTGA. Unmatched junction bases numbered 5, after V lost 5 bases and J lost 6 bases.

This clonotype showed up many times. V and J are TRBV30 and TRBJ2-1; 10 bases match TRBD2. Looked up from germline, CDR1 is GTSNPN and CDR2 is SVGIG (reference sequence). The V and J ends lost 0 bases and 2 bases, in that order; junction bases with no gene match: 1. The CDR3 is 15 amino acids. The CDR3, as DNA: TGTGCCTGGAGTGTACTAGCGGGGCCCTACAATGAGCAGTTCTTC. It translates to CAWSVLAGPYNEQFF.

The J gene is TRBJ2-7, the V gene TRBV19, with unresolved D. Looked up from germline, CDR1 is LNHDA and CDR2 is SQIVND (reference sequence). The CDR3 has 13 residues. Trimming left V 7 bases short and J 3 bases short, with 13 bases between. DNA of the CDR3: TGTGCCAGTACCTCCCCGGATAACTACGAGCAGTACTTC. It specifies CASTSPDNYEQYF.

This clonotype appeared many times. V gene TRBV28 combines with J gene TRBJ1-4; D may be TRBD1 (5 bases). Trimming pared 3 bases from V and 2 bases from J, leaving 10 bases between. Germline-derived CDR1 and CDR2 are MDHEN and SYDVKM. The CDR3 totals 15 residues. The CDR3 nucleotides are TGTGCCAGCAGTTTGGAGGGGATCACTAATGAAAAACTGTTTTTT. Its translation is CASSLEGITNEKLFF. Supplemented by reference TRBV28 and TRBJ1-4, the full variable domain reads DVKVTQSSRYLVKRTGEKVFLECVQDMDHENMFWYRQDPGLGLRLIYFSYDVKMKEKGDIPEGYSVSREKKERFSLILESASTNQTSMYLCASSLEGITNEKLFFGSGTQLSVL.